The 28 T cell receptor beta chains below come from one sample, sequenced in a study of CD8+CD57+ T cells in acquired aplastic anemia. The TCR beta profiling, which covered VDJ combination and CDR3 sequence, was carried out using genomic DNA as the template. TCRdb processed the reads anew with MiXCR; each CDR3 protein has one entry. The data hold 50,000 to 65,000 distinct CDR3 sequences, with about 54% observed a single time. Sequenced sample: sorted CD4+, CD8+, or CD8+CD57+ T cells (not recorded which) from PBMCs. These TCRs come from a human donor in good health, serving as a control.

The chain employs TRBV20-1 and TRBJ1-1; TRBD1 aligns across 8 bases. V shed 0 bases, J shed 4 bases, and the junction held 10 bases outside the gene matches. Germline V gene data show CDR1 as DFQATT and CDR2 as SNEGSKA (reference sequence). CDR3 length: 16 residues. The CDR3 reads CSARERRGQGGTEAFF. The CDR3 region has the DNA TGCAGTGCTAGAGAACGGCGAGGACAGGGAGGCACTGAAGCTTTCTTT.

As for this clonotype: Germline is not matched at one junction end, which may reflect a read error. The V and J genes are TRBV20-1 and TRBJ1-1, with D hard to call. Per germline, CDR1 DFQATT and CDR2 SNEGSKA (reference sequence). The CDR3 has 15 residues. CDR3 in DNA: TGCAGTGCTAGAGATCCTCGGGTTATGAACACAGAAGCTTTCTTT. As protein: CSARDPRVMNTEAFF.

The chain couples TRBV10-3 to TRBJ1-2, with no clear D. This CDR3 spans 12 amino acids. The V end was cut by 6 bases, the J end by 8 bases, with 13 bases between. The germline CDR1 and CDR2 sequences are ENHRY and SYGVKD. This chain's CDR3 is CAIRQLTRGYTF. CDR3 bases: TGTGCCATCAGACAATTGACGAGGGGCTACACCTTC.

This clonotype was seen at least ten times. This chain connects TRBV19 to TRBJ1-2; the D gene is possibly TRBD1 (5 bases). The V gene's germline CDR1 is LNHDA and CDR2 SQIVND (reference sequence). V lost 3 bases and J 3 bases, leaving 14 bases between the germline ends. This CDR3 spans 15 amino acids. This chain's CDR3 is CASSISSTVHYGYTF. CDR3 DNA sequence: TGTGCCAGTAGTATTTCCTCGACAGTCCACTATGGCTACACCTTC.

In nucleotides, the CDR3 is TGTGCCAGTAGGGGAGGCCGGGACAGGGGGAATGGCTACACCTTC. This sequence encodes CASRGGRDRGNGYTF. The chain links TRBV19 to TRBJ1-2, with TRBD1 matching over 11 bases. The CDR3 consists of 15 residues. The J segment lost 6 bases and the V segment lost 6 bases, leaving 9 bases of the junction unmatched. In germline, CDR1 is LNHDA, CDR2 SQIVND (reference sequence).

In this sample, this clonotype turned up many times. The CDR3 region is CASSKTGTGGRTEAFF. For the CDR3, the DNA is TGTGCCAGCAGCAAAACCGGGACAGGGGGACGCACTGAAGCTTTCTTT. The rearrangement joins TRBV12-3 or TRBV12-4 to TRBJ1-1, with TRBD1 identical over 11 bases. J was trimmed by 4 bases and V by 6 bases; bases with no gene match: 10. The CDR3 is made up of 16 amino acids.

This clonotype was found many times. This chain joins TRBV5-8 and TRBJ1-1; D is perhaps TRBD1 (5 bases). The germline V gene has CDR1 SGHTS and CDR2 YDEGEE. The V gene lost 5 bases and the J gene lost 1 base, with 15 bases spanning the gap. The CDR3 covers 15 residues. The CDR3 sequence: CASREGRLGNTEAFF. The CDR3 nucleotides are TGTGCCAGCAGGGAGGGACGCCTGGGGAACACTGAAGCTTTCTTT.

This clonotype is medium-sized by share. The rearrangement links TRBV2 to TRBJ1-5, with TRBD1 matching 8 bases. In germline, CDR1 is SNHLY, CDR2 FYNNEI. This CDR3 has 15 residues. V lost 4 bases, J lost 3 bases, and 5 bases stayed unmatched. The CDR3 coding sequence is TGTGCCAGCAGTGTGGGACAGGACCTCAATCAGCCCCAGCATTTT. This translates into CASSVGQDLNQPQHF.

This rearrangement joins TRBV5-1 to TRBJ2-7, with TRBD2 identical over 8 bases. Germline-derived CDR1 and CDR2 are SGHRS and YFSETQ. The J segment lost 2 bases and the V segment lost 1 base, leaving 14 bases of the junction unmatched. This CDR3 has 18 residues. The CDR3 DNA reads TGCGCCAGCAGCTTGAAGGCCCTTGGCAGCGGGGGTACCTACGAGCAGTACTTC. It yields the protein CASSLKALGSGGTYEQYF.

This clonotype was recorded many times. V is TRBV27 and J is TRBJ1-6; 10 bases fit TRBD1. Germline V CDR1 and CDR2: MNHEY, SMNVEV (reference sequence). This CDR3 contains 15 residues. With V trimmed by 4 bases and J by 9 bases, 6 bases remained unmatched. CDR3 DNA sequence: TGTGCCAGCAGTTCAGGGGGACAGGGGTCTTCACCCCTCCACTTT. Protein sequence: CASSSGGQGSSPLHF.

This clonotype was seen many times. V is TRBV11-1 and J is TRBJ2-1; a possible D gene is TRBD1 (7 bases). CDR1 SGHAT and CDR2 FQDESV come from the germline V gene (reference sequence). The CDR3 runs to 19 residues. V lost 2 bases and J 0 bases, leaving 20 bases between the germline ends. CDR3 coding DNA: TGTGCCAGCAGCTTATCAGGGGGAGGAGGGGGTAGCTCCTACAATGAGCAGTTCTTC. This sequence encodes CASSLSGGGGGSSYNEQFF.

This chain links TRBV7-8 with TRBJ2-7; 13 bases align to TRBD2. From germline, CDR1 is SGHVS and CDR2 FQNEAQ. The J segment lost 6 bases and the V segment lost 5 bases, leaving 4 bases of the junction unmatched. The CDR3 has 14 amino acids. The CDR3 reads CASSGTSGMGEQYF. The CDR3 region has the DNA TGTGCCAGCAGCGGGACTAGCGGGATGGGCGAGCAGTACTTC. The full variable domain, its missing parts supplied by reference TRBV7-8 and TRBJ2-7, is GAGVSQSPRYKVAKRGQDVALRCDPISGHVSLFWYQQALGQGPEFLTYFQNEAQLDKSGLPSDRFFAERPEGSVSTLKIQRTQQEDSAVYLCASSGTSGMGEQYFGPGTRLTVT.

The rearrangement joins TRBV7-3 to TRBJ2-1; TRBD2 matches at 10 bases. This CDR3 has 15 amino acids. The J segment lost 4 bases and the V segment lost 5 bases, leaving 5 bases of the junction unmatched. Per germline, CDR1 SGHTA and CDR2 FQGTGA. The CDR3 DNA reads as TGTGCCAGCAGCCCTCGGACTAGCGGATACAATGAGCAGTTCTTC. It yields the protein CASSPRTSGYNEQFF. Filled out from reference TRBV7-3 and TRBJ2-1, the complete variable domain reads GAGVSQTPSNKVTEKGKYVELRCDPISGHTALYWYRQSLGQGPEFLIYFQGTGAADDSGLPNDRFFAVRPEGSVSTLKIQRTERGDSAVYLCASSPRTSGYNEQFFGPGTRLTVL.

The chain links TRBV14 to TRBJ1-2; D unclear. Germline assignment: CDR1 SGHDN and CDR2 FVKESK. The V and J ends lost 3 bases and 4 bases respectively, with 6 bases between them. The CDR3 is made up of 12 amino acids. The CDR3 bases are TGTGCCAGCAGCCAGACCCGCTATGGCTACACCTTC. Translating it yields CASSQTRYGYTF.

This clonotype came up many times. CDR3 region: CASSQDLLAGENIQYF. The CDR3 DNA reads TGCGCCAGCAGCCAAGATCTGCTAGCGGGGGAAAACATTCAGTACTTC. The gene calls are TRBV4-1 and TRBJ2-4; 10 nucleotides line up with TRBD2. Germline loops: CDR1 MGHRA, CDR2 YSYEKL. V lost 0 bases to trimming and J lost 5 bases; unmatched junction nucleotides: 4. The CDR3 extends over 16 amino acids.

The genes are TRBV2 and TRBJ2-7, with 12 bases aligning to TRBD2. CDR3 length: 13 residues. V lost 7 bases to trimming and J lost 11 bases; unmatched junction nucleotides: 9. Germline V lookup: CDR1 SNHLY, CDR2 FYNNEI. The CDR3 region is CASTGGLAGSEYF. The CDR3 DNA sequence: TGTGCCAGCACAGGTGGACTAGCGGGATCAGAGTACTTC.

This clonotype has a count of ten or more. The chain links TRBV4-1 to TRBJ1-2; no definite D call. The V gene lost 2 bases and the J gene lost 7 bases, with 20 bases spanning the gap. Per the germline V gene, CDR1 is MGHRA and CDR2 is YSYEKL. The CDR3 contains 16 residues. The CDR3 DNA is TGCGCCAGCAGCCAACCATTTAACCAGGCGGGTGCTGGCTACACCTTC. Its protein is CASSQPFNQAGAGYTF.

A word on this clonotype: It may be a read error: a sequence one base away is much more abundant. The chain couples TRBV7-9 to TRBJ2-7; D gene unclear. The length of the CDR3 is 13 residues. The germline V gene has CDR1 SEHNR and CDR2 FQNEAQ (reference sequence). V lost 8 bases and J lost 4, with 15 bases in between. CDR3 sequence: CASCRPGEYEQYF. DNA for the CDR3: TGTGCCAGCTGCCGGCCTGGGGAATACGAGCAGTACTTC.

The CDR3 loop is CSVEVDSLNDEQYF. CDR3 bases: TGCAGCGTTGAAGTGGACAGCTTGAACGACGAGCAGTACTTC. V usage is TRBV29-1 and J usage is TRBJ2-7; D possibly corresponds to TRBD1 (6 bases). The V and J ends lost 1 base and 5 bases respectively, with 15 bases between them. The germline V gene encodes CDR1 SQVTM and CDR2 ANQGSEA. The CDR3 is 14 residues long.

This chain uses TRBV20-1 with TRBJ2-1; 9 bases agree with TRBD2. Germline lookup yields CDR1 DFQATT and CDR2 SNEGSKA (reference sequence). This CDR3 has 19 residues. V lost 3 bases, J lost 3 bases, and 18 bases stayed unmatched. The CDR3 loop reads CSARIGVSGGPGFYNEQFF. In DNA, the CDR3 is TGCAGTGCTAGGATCGGGGTTAGCGGGGGCCCCGGTTTCTACAATGAGCAGTTCTTC.

The chain uses TRBV7-8 and TRBJ1-4, with D unresolved. The CDR3 consists of 15 residues. Germline CDR1 SGHVS, CDR2 FQNEAQ. V lost 5 bases and J lost 0, with 10 bases in between. The CDR3 loop is CASSPVRATNEKLFF. The CDR3 nucleotides are TGTGCCAGCAGCCCCGTGAGAGCAACTAATGAAAAACTGTTTTTT. The whole variable domain, remainder taken from reference TRBV7-8 and TRBJ1-4, is GAGVSQSPRYKVAKRGQDVALRCDPISGHVSLFWYQQALGQGPEFLTYFQNEAQLDKSGLPSDRFFAERPEGSVSTLKIQRTQQEDSAVYLCASSPVRATNEKLFFGSGTQLSVL.

The chain uses TRBV24-1 and TRBJ1-2; D gene unclear. The CDR3 consists of 14 residues. Germline CDR1 is KGHDR and CDR2 is SFDVKD. V dropped 0 bases and J dropped 4 bases, with 8 bases sitting between them. CDR3: CATSDLTGSYGYTF. The CDR3 DNA reads TGTGCCACCAGTGATTTGACGGGAAGCTATGGCTACACCTTC.

In DNA, the CDR3 is TGTGCCAGCAGCGAGGGCCCATACGAGCAGTACTTC. Translation gives CASSEGPYEQYF. This chain connects TRBV7-9 to TRBJ2-7, with D perhaps matching TRBD2 (5 bases). Trimming shortened V by 5 bases and J by 4 bases, and 9 bases separated the two germline ends. This CDR3 region has 12 residues. CDR1 is SEHNR and CDR2 is FQNEAQ in the germline V gene (reference sequence). Filled out from reference TRBV7-9 and TRBJ2-7, the complete variable domain reads DTGVSQNPRHKITKRGQNVTFRCDPISEHNRLYWYRQTLGQGPEFLTYFQNEAQLEKSRLLSDRFSAERPKGSFSTLEIQRTEQGDSAMYLCASSEGPYEQYFGPGTRLTVT.

V gene TRBV10-2 combines with J gene TRBJ2-5; 9 nucleotides agree with TRBD1. V gave up 6 bases and J gave up 2 bases; unmatched junction bases: 7. This CDR3 has 15 amino acids. Germline V gene lookup returns CDR1 WSHSY and CDR2 SAAADI. CDR3 nucleotides: TGCGCCAGCAGCCCGGACAGGGGCCATCAAGAGACCCAGTACTTC. As protein: CASSPDRGHQETQYF.

As regards this clonotype: Just one base apart from a much larger clone, this may be a read error. The chain couples TRBV30 to TRBJ1-1; tentatively, D is TRBD1 (6 bases). Between the trimmed V and J ends, which lost 2 bases and 4 bases, there was a span of 11 bases. The CDR3 spans 13 residues. CDR1 is GTSNPN and CDR2 is SVGIG in the germline V gene (reference sequence). The CDR3 DNA sequence: TGTGCCTGGAGTTACCGGGACACCACTGAAGCTTTCTTT. Residues: CAWSYRDTTEAFF.

As DNA, the CDR3 is TGTGCCACCGGGCGGATAGCGGGAGGGGATACGCAGTATTTT. Amino acids: CATGRIAGGDTQYF. V gene TRBV24-1 combines with J gene TRBJ2-3; 11 nucleotides align to TRBD2. After removal of 9 bases from V and 6 bases from J, the junction contained 7 bases not matched to a gene. The CDR3 spans 14 residues. Germline values: CDR1 KGHDR, CDR2 SFDVKD.

The chain uses TRBV7-8 and TRBJ1-5; tentative D call: TRBD1 (5 bases). Germline-derived CDR1 and CDR2 are SGHVS and FQNEAQ. This CDR3 contains 16 residues. V was cut by 5 bases and J by 1 base, with 15 bases left in between. The CDR3 is CASSIRGAGSNQPQHF. CDR3 DNA sequence: TGTGCCAGCAGCATAAGAGGGGCGGGAAGCAATCAGCCCCAGCATTTT. Full variable domain (remainder filled in from reference TRBV7-8 and TRBJ1-5): GAGVSQSPRYKVAKRGQDVALRCDPISGHVSLFWYQQALGQGPEFLTYFQNEAQLDKSGLPSDRFFAERPEGSVSTLKIQRTQQEDSAVYLCASSIRGAGSNQPQHFGDGTRLSIL.

This chain uses TRBV2 with TRBJ1-1; D is perhaps TRBD1 (6 bases). The CDR3 contains 14 residues. Germline V gene lookup returns CDR1 SNHLY and CDR2 FYNNEI. Trimming removed 5 bases at V and 3 bases at J, with 13 bases between. Here the CDR3 reads CASSTGTSHTEAFF. DNA for the CDR3: TGTGCCAGCAGTACCGGGACAAGCCACACTGAAGCTTTCTTT.